The clone carrying this T cell receptor beta chain was observed many times. Its antigen is unknown. This sample was taken from a study of Graves' ophthalmopathy and Graves' hyperthyroidism. Overall study findings and caveats: Most expanded clonotypes from thyroid (those above 0.001 frequency) were also found in blood. In predicting ophthalmopathy progression, the model reached 65% to 71% sensitivity and around 72% specificity.

RNA transcripts were the source from which TCR beta CDR3 regions were amplified. First-round RT-PCR relied on HTBI primers, and a second-round multiplex PCR came next. TCRdb reanalysed the multiplex PCR reads using MiXCR and keeps one entry per CDR3 protein. This table holds hundreds of thousands of distinct CDR3 sequences, over 40% found once. Trimming shortened V by 11 bases and J by 4 bases, and 12 bases separated the two germline ends. CDR1 is SEHNR and CDR2 is FQNEAQ in the germline V gene (reference sequence). This CDR3 has 11 residues. V gene TRBV7-9 combines with J gene TRBJ2-7, with a weak D call TRBD1 (6 bases). This receptor was identified in an adult man with Graves' ophthalmopathy. Sample: peripheral blood. The CDR3: CAGEGQYEQYF. The CDR3 coding sequence is TGTGCCGGGGAAGGACAGTACGAGCAGTACTTC.